These 11 T cell receptor beta chains came from one sample sequenced in a study of cytomegalovirus exposure and HLA in healthy donors. 60 Vbeta and 13 Jbeta primers were used in PCR. Profiling relied on immunoSEQ multiplex PCR, and the TCRdb table lists in-frame clones only, not all of them. This sample has about 120,000 clones; approximately 78% occur once, and the top ten carry approximately 3.5%. What was sequenced was PBMCs. The receptors here all came from a woman younger than 45 in good health and CMV-seropositive.

The CDR3 spells CASSYAQGNEQYF. CDR3 in DNA: TGTGCCAGCAGTTACGCCCAGGGCAACGAGCAGTACTTC. J is TRBJ2-7 and V is TRBV6-6, with TRBD1 as a possible D gene (5 bases). Germline lookup yields CDR1 MNHNY and CDR2 SVGAGI (reference sequence). The CDR3 loop spans 13 amino acids. Between the trimmed V and J ends, which lost 2 bases and 5 bases, there was a span of 10 bases.

The gene calls are TRBV4-2 and TRBJ2-3; maybe TRBD2 (7 bases). Germline V gives CDR1 LGHNA, CDR2 YNFKEQ. This CDR3 comprises 12 residues. Trimming removed 7 bases from V and 6 bases from J, with 11 bases in between. The CDR3 nucleotides are TGTGCCAGCAACCGGGGGGCGGATACGCAGTATTTT. This codes for CASNRGADTQYF.

The chain has TRBV11-2 and TRBJ2-1; unclear D gene. The V end was cut by 5 bases, the J end by 3 bases, with 8 bases between. This CDR3 is built from 13 residues. The germline V gene encodes CDR1 SGHAT and CDR2 FQNNGV. This CDR3 reads CASSADNYNEQFF. CDR3 coding DNA: TGTGCCAGCAGCGCAGACAACTACAATGAGCAGTTCTTC.

The chain couples TRBV5-1 to TRBJ2-7; TRBD1 matches 8 bases. Per the germline V gene, CDR1 is SGHRS and CDR2 is YFSETQ. The CDR3 length is 15 residues. J was trimmed by 6 bases and V by 4 bases; bases with no gene match: 12. The CDR3 nucleotides read TGCGCCAGCAGCCCTCCCTTGGGGCAGGGGGCCGAGCAGTACTTC. Translation: CASSPPLGQGAEQYF.

The rearrangement uses TRBV9 and TRBJ1-3; the match to TRBD1 covers 10 bases. The V and J ends lost 4 bases and 0 bases, in that order; junction bases with no gene match: 16. The CDR3 length is 20 residues. Germline-derived CDR1 and CDR2 are SGDLS and YYNGEE. CDR3 residues: CASSRSGTGDAKGSGNTIYF. In DNA, the CDR3 is TGTGCCAGCAGCAGATCCGGGACAGGGGATGCAAAGGGCTCTGGAAACACCATATATTTT.

The chain combines TRBV9 with TRBJ1-2; no definite D call. This CDR3 has 16 residues. CDR1 is SGDLS, CDR2 YYNGEE, per germline. V was clipped by 2 bases and J by 8 bases, with 22 bases between them. Here the CDR3 reads CASSVEQVLSPGGYTF. DNA for the CDR3: TGTGCCAGCAGCGTTGAACAAGTCCTTTCCCCGGGGGGCTACACCTTC.

The gene calls are TRBV6-6 and TRBJ2-7; D is possibly TRBD1 (7 bases). Per the germline V gene, CDR1 is MNHNY and CDR2 is SVGAGI (reference sequence). The CDR3 extends over 16 amino acids. Trimming cost V 2 bases and J 2 bases, with 16 bases left between them. CDR3 nucleotides: TGTGCCAGCAGTTACGACACGTCAGGGGGGCCCTACGAGCAGTACTTC. It codes for CASSYDTSGGPYEQYF.

V gene TRBV19 combines with J gene TRBJ1-1, with D perhaps matching TRBD1 (6 bases). Germline V gene lookup returns CDR1 LNHDA and CDR2 SQIVND (reference sequence). V lost 2 bases and J lost 4, with 17 bases in between. CDR3 length equals 16 residues. The CDR3 here is CASSIRGRGKGTEAFF. The CDR3 DNA is TGTGCCAGTAGTATACGGGGCAGGGGCAAGGGCACTGAAGCTTTCTTT.

The chain joins TRBV19 to TRBJ2-7, with D unresolved. Germline V gives CDR1 LNHDA, CDR2 SQIVND (reference sequence). The CDR3 extends over 13 amino acids. The V gene lost 5 bases and the J gene lost 0 bases, with 8 bases spanning the gap. In DNA form, the CDR3 reads TGTGCCAGTAGTCCAGGAACCTCCTACGAGCAGTACTTC. Protein product: CASSPGTSYEQYF.

This chain connects TRBV5-1 to TRBJ2-3; perhaps TRBD2 as D (7 bases). V lost 4 bases, J lost 1 base, and 16 bases lay in between. CDR1 and CDR2 from the germline V gene are SGHRS and YFSETQ. The CDR3 has 16 amino acids. The CDR3 sequence is CASSVAGGGRTDTQYF. CDR3 DNA: TGCGCCAGCAGCGTAGCTGGGGGGGGCCGCACAGATACGCAGTATTTT.

This rearrangement joins TRBV28 to TRBJ1-2; D is unresolved. V lost 3 bases to trimming and J lost 8 bases, with 16 bases between them. This CDR3 is built from 14 residues. From germline, CDR1 is MDHEN and CDR2 SYDVKM. CDR3 sequence (DNA): TGTGCCAGCAGTTTGGGAGGGAACAAAATCGGCTACACCTTC. As protein: CASSLGGNKIGYTF.